This T cell receptor (beta chain) originates from a study of PD-L1 blockade in urothelial cancer (dated by TCRdb to 2016 to 2017). Broadly, across the study: Every patient began therapy at some point between 2013 and 2015 and was given atezolizumab 1,200 mg intravenously every 3 weeks. About nine tenths of the roughly 29 patients were males with bladder-origin urothelial cancer, and about 60% of the roughly 29 reported a prior smoking history. Patients had an ECOG performance status of 0 or 1 and had received between 0 and 3 prior chemotherapy regimens. Blood samples were analyzed at 3 weeks after treatment start (second dose) and at 6 weeks after treatment start. Blood samples yielded a median of roughly 140,000 T cells and around 83,000 unique TCRs, with median clonality around 0.083. The study was an exploratory multi-omic analysis of somatic, immune and clinical correlates of response to PD-L1 blockade with atezolizumab in urothelial cancer. Pretreatment tumor samples, along with matched peripheral blood collected serially before and after atezolizumab treatment, underwent TCR sequencing. Durable clinical benefit was defined as a progression-free survival longer than 6 months, and TCR features were additionally tested against progression-free survival and overall survival. In the same patients, whole exome sequencing and RNA sequencing of pretreatment tumors were performed in addition to TCR sequencing. Durable clinical benefit was achieved by nine patients and was not achieved by 20 patients. Some 30 patients had pretreatment blood TCR-seq, approximately 24 had at least one posttreatment blood collection, and approximately 24 had tumor TCR-seq.

About this clone: What this receptor recognizes is not known. It has no much larger one-base neighbor in the sample; base qualities were not kept.

To estimate absolute template abundance from read counts, synthetic TCR analog templates were spiked into each PCR. TCRbeta CDR3 regions were amplified from genomic DNA with bias-controlled V and J gene primers using the immunoSEQ assay. Rearranged TCRbeta segments were sequenced at approximately 20X coverage. As for how the authors treated the data: Clustering was used to correct sequencing errors, and CDR3s were annotated against IMGT so that V, D and J genes could be assigned. Out-of-frame and stop-codon sequences were excluded, and only productive TCRbeta rearrangements were used in downstream analyses. Clonality was computed as one minus Shannon entropy normalized by the log of the number of unique productive sequences. Fisher's exact test with Benjamini-Hochberg correction, using a cutoff of adjusted p below 0.01, was how clones that differed between time points or between blood and tumor were identified. TCRdb mirrors the immuneACCESS table, restricted to in-frame sequences. Some clones are absent from its copies; in checked studies, under half trace to an unresolved V gene, and the reason for the others is unknown. The DNA gave D and trimming, while V, J and clone size come from that table. Within this sample are about 72,000 clones, with roughly 86% of them counted one time only. 15% of the sample lies in the top ten.

Summary of the overall study and its limitations: Because the sample size was small (n ≈ 29) and many of the analyses were exploratory, the results are meant to be hypothesis-generating. Patients with durable benefit showed greater expansion of tumor-associated TCR clones in peripheral blood 3 weeks after starting treatment (n of about 20, p = 0.022). A pretreatment peripheral blood TCR clonality below the median was linked to improved progression-free and overall survival.

What the time point label conveys for this sample: pretreatment peripheral blood. The cohort comprised nearly 30 patients with locally advanced or metastatic urothelial carcinoma treated at Memorial Sloan Kettering on a trial protocol. Peripheral blood mononuclear cells were collected pretreatment and during treatment, with between 1 and 8 total time points per patient. The Qiagen DNeasy Blood extraction kit was used to purify genomic DNA from total PBMCs and tumor samples. PBMCs were collected pretreatment and during treatment, and were isolated and stored as previously described. The receptor was isolated from a man between 60 and 75 years old with urothelial cancer. Sequences were derived from PBMCs, sampled around atezolizumab (anti-PD-L1) treatment.

The CDR3 protein is CASSDTRYSSYNEQFF. The bases are TGTGCCAGCAGCGATACCCGGTACTCCTCCTACAATGAGCAGTTCTTC. The chain uses TRBV5-8 and TRBJ2-1; no D gene is confidently identified. V lost 4 bases and J lost 0 bases; the stretch between them is 14 bases long. Inclusive of the bounding cysteine and phenylalanine, the CDR3 is 16 residues long. CDR3 DNA is the only sequence kept; it has 48 bases, read in frame from the first base. According to the germline V gene, CDR1 reads SGHTS and CDR2 reads YDEGEE.